In its sample, the clone carrying this T cell receptor beta chain was seen many times. As yet, its antigen is unknown. TCRdb reprocessed the PCR reads via MiXCR. The sample carries roughly 65,000 clones, 14% recorded once. Germline CDR1 SGDLS, CDR2 YYNGEE. The CDR3 is 12 residues long. V lost 2 bases, J lost 2 bases, and 3 bases lay in between. The source of the sample is a study of metastatic and nonmetastatic thyroid tumors. Study results and caveats: It was reported that TCR beta diversity was significantly higher in malignant thyroid tumors than benign nodules, in blood and tumor.

Before thyroid surgery, none of the patients had received any treatment. The TCR originated in a male donor with papillary thyroid cancer or a benign thyroid nodule (not recorded which). Some clones in this sample may be carry-over from other donors' samples. The chain uses TRBV9 and TRBJ2-3; unclear D gene. Sequencing used blood. As DNA, the CDR3 is TGTGCCAGCAGCGTTATCACAGATACGCAGTATTTT. This codes for CASSVITDTQYF.